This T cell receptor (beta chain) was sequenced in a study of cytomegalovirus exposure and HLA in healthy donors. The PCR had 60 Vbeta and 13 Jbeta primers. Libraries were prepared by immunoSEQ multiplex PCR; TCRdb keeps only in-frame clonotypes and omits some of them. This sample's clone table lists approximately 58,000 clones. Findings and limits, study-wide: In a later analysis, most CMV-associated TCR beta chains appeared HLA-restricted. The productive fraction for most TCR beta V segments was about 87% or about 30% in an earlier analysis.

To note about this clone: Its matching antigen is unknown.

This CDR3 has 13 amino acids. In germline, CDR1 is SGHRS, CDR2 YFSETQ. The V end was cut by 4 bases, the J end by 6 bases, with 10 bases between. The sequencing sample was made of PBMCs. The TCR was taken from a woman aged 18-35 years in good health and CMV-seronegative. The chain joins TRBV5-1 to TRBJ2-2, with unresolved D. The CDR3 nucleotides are TGCGCCAGCAGCACGGCTGCGGCCGGGGAGCTGTTTTTT. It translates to CASSTAAAGELFF.